The 15 T cell receptor beta chains below come from one sample, sequenced in a study of CD8 T cells in Susac syndrome. RNA, at about 0.45 to 1 ug, was reverse transcribed with random hexamers. TCRdb fed the immunoSEQ multiplex PCR reads into MiXCR, producing one record per CDR3 protein. This table has under 95,000 distinct CDR3 sequences, just under 95% appearing once. The sample was CD4+ T cells from PBMCs. All receptors come from a human donor with Susac syndrome.

V and J are TRBV21-1 and TRBJ2-7; the D call TRBD1 from the table was never checked on the DNA. TRBV21-1 is classified as a pseudogene. The CDR3 runs to 13 residues. In nucleotides, the CDR3 is TGTGCCAGCAGTGTTTCAGGGGACTACGAGCAGTACTTC. Its protein is CASSVSGDYEQYF.

CDR3 sequence: CSGTSGAGFQETQYF. For the CDR3, the DNA is TGCAGTGGGACTAGCGGGGCCGGCTTCCAAGAGACCCAGTACTTC. The chain couples TRBV20-1 to TRBJ2-5; 12 nucleotides match TRBD2. With V trimmed by 7 bases and J by 1 base, 7 bases remained unmatched. Germline V gives CDR1 DFQATT, CDR2 SNEGSKA (reference sequence). This CDR3 has 15 amino acids.

The V call is TRBV12-3 or TRBV12-4, the J call TRBJ2-2; 7 bases match TRBD2. This CDR3 region has 15 residues. Trimming removed 3 bases from V and 4 bases from J; junction bases left unmatched: 5. Written as DNA, the CDR3 is TGTGCCAGCAGTTTGGGGACTACCTTCACCGGGGAGCTGTTTTTT. This codes for CASSLGTTFTGELFF.

This rearrangement joins TRBV20-1 to TRBJ2-3; TRBD2 matches at 10 bases. There are 16 residues in the CDR3. The germline gives CDR1 DFQATT, CDR2 SNEGSKA (reference sequence). The V gene end was trimmed by 4 bases and the J gene end by 2 bases; junction bases not matched to a gene: 9. CDR3 DNA: TGCAGTGCTAACCCCCCTAGCGGGGGTACCACAGATACGCAGTATTTT. Protein sequence: CSANPPSGGTTDTQYF.

This clonotype appeared a single time. This chain links TRBV5-4 with TRBJ2-7; TRBD2 aligns across 8 bases. V lost 0 bases and J lost 7; bases outside the gene matches: 12. The CDR3 covers 16 residues. CDR1 and CDR2 (germline): SGHNT, YYREEE (reference sequence). This CDR3 is CASSLGAAAGGREQYF. CDR3 nucleotides: TGTGCCAGCAGCTTGGGGGCGGCTGCGGGGGGTCGGGAGCAGTACTTC.

This rearrangement joins TRBV24-1 to TRBJ2-3; possibly TRBD1 for D (5 bases). Per germline, CDR1 KGHDR and CDR2 SFDVKD. The V end was cut by 0 bases, the J end by 8 bases, with 8 bases between. The CDR3 loop spans 13 amino acids. CDR3 loop: CATSDLRGITQYF. Written as DNA, the CDR3 is TGTGCCACCAGTGATTTGAGGGGCATTACGCAGTATTTT.

The chain joins TRBV9 to TRBJ2-2, with D uncertain. The length of the CDR3 is 15 residues. The V gene lost 0 bases and the J gene lost 0 bases, with 6 bases spanning the gap. CDR1 is SGDLS, CDR2 YYNGEE, per germline. CDR3 protein: CASSVGQANTGELFF. CDR3 DNA sequence: TGTGCCAGCAGCGTAGGTCAGGCGAACACCGGGGAGCTGTTTTTT.

This clonotype was observed a single time. The chain carries TRBV6-6 and TRBJ1-1, with 8 bases identical to TRBD1. CDR1 and CDR2 from the germline V gene are MNHNY and SVGAGI (reference sequence). This CDR3 is built from 14 residues. The V gene end was trimmed by 5 bases and the J gene end by 4 bases; junction bases not matched to a gene: 6. The CDR3 loop is CASSRTGSVTEAFF. The CDR3 DNA reads TGTGCCAGCAGTCGGACAGGGTCGGTCACTGAAGCTTTCTTT.

This rearrangement joins TRBV9 to TRBJ1-5; 9 nucleotides line up with TRBD1. V was clipped by 4 bases and J by 5 bases; unmatched bases: 7. This CDR3 has 15 residues. The V gene's germline CDR1 is SGDLS and CDR2 YYNGEE. CDR3 coding DNA: TGTGCCAGCAGCCCAGGGGACAGGGACGATCAGCCCCAGCATTTT. Translated: CASSPGDRDDQPQHF.

The chain joins TRBV2 to TRBJ2-3, with 7 positions matching TRBD2. This CDR3 spans 15 amino acids. Trimming took 6 bases from V and 0 from J; bases not matched to a gene: 6. Germline loops: CDR1 SNHLY, CDR2 FYNNEI. The CDR3 nucleotides read TGTGCCAGCAGGCCCGGGACTACCAGCACAGATACGCAGTATTTT. Protein product: CASRPGTTSTDTQYF.

The V and J genes are TRBV7-8 and TRBJ2-5; TRBD1 aligns across 8 bases. Germline loops: CDR1 SGHVS, CDR2 FQNEAQ. J gave up 2 bases and V 5 bases, and 7 bases lay outside the gene matches. The CDR3 loop spans 15 amino acids. In nucleotides, the CDR3 is TGTGCCAGCAGCCCCCGGGGACAGGTACAAGAGACCCAGTACTTC. This sequence encodes CASSPRGQVQETQYF.

The chain employs TRBV11-2 and TRBJ2-7, with 9 bases aligning to TRBD2. This CDR3 is built from 16 residues. Trimming took 5 bases from V and 6 from J; bases not matched to a gene: 14. Looked up from germline, CDR1 is SGHAT and CDR2 is FQNNGV. CDR3 nucleotide sequence: TGTGCCAGCAGCGCCCAACCCAGCGGGGGGTCGTCCGAGCAGTACTTC. Its protein is CASSAQPSGGSSEQYF.

The chain employs TRBV20-1 and TRBJ2-7, with unresolved D. The V end was cut by 6 bases, the J end by 0 bases, with 18 bases between. Germline loops: CDR1 DFQATT, CDR2 SNEGSKA (reference sequence). This CDR3 has 15 residues. CDR3 in amino acids: CSARRETESSYEQYF. In DNA form, the CDR3 reads TGCAGTGCGAGAAGAGAGACTGAAAGCTCCTACGAGCAGTACTTC.

This clonotype was counted a few times. The J gene is TRBJ2-5, the V gene TRBV20-1, with a weak D call TRBD1 (5 bases). The germline V gene encodes CDR1 DFQATT and CDR2 SNEGSKA (reference sequence). The CDR3 is 13 residues long. Trimming took off 5 bases at V and 5 bases at J, with 15 bases between the two ends. CDR3 in amino acids: CSASEAGRETQYF. The CDR3 DNA follows: TGCAGTGCTTCAGAGGCAGGGCGGGAGACCCAGTACTTC.

The V and J genes are TRBV6-5 and TRBJ2-5; no clear D. The CDR3 loop spans 11 amino acids. CDR1 MNHEY and CDR2 SVGAGI come from the germline V gene. The V end lost 0 bases, the J end lost 10 bases, and 6 bases lay between the germline ends. The CDR3 reads CASSYSGSQYF. In DNA, the CDR3 is TGTGCCAGCAGTTACTCGGGCAGCCAGTACTTC.